Sequencing of this T cell receptor beta chain was carried out in a study of blood T cell repertoires in COVID-19. At the level of the study: Acute and convalescent COVID-19 specimens originated in the United States, Italy and Spain.

The ends were cut back, 4 bases at V and 11 bases at J, with 11 bases in the middle. CDR3 length: 11 amino acids. Germline-derived CDR1 and CDR2 are SGHDN and FVKESK. Cohorts were determined from participant-reported clinical history. Authors' analysis steps: Amplifying reference gene primers gave estimates of nucleated cell counts. This table comes from immunoSEQ multiplex PCR, and its TCRdb copy is limited to in-frame clones, with some not included. That table is the source of V, J and clone size, and D and trimming were worked out from the DNA. The sample records about 86,000 clones, about 89% being singletons.

Material: PBMCs or T cells enriched from blood (not recorded which). The TCR originated in a woman aged 50 to 60 with acute COVID-19. This chain joins TRBV14 and TRBJ1-1; a possible D gene is TRBD1 (5 bases). The CDR3 DNA is TGTGCCAGCAGCCCCTCGGGGGTGGCTTTCTTT. Translation: CASSPSGVAFF.